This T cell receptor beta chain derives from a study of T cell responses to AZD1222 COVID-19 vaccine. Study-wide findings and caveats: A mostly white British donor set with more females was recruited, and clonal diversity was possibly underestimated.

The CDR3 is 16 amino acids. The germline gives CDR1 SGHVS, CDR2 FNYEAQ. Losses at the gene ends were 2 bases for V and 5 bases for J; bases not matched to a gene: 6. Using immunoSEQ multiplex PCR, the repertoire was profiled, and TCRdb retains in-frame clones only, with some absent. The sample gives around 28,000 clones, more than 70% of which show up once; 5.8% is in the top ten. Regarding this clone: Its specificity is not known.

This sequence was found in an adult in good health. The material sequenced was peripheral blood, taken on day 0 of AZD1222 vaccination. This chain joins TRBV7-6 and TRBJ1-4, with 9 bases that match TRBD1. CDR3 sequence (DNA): TGTGCCAGCAGCTTAATGCCGGGACAGGGAAATGAAAAACTGTTTTTT. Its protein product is CASSLMPGQGNEKLFF.